These 15 T cell receptor beta chains originate from one sample sequenced in a study of T cell responses to AZD1222 COVID-19 vaccine. Sequencing used immunoSEQ multiplex PCR; TCRdb keeps in-frame clones, though not all of them. The profile shows about 130,000 clones, about 91% of them singletons. The sample consisted of peripheral blood, taken on day 0 of AZD1222 vaccination. The receptors come from an adult in good health.

The chain has TRBV6-6 and TRBJ1-1; D gene ambiguous. Germline V gene data show CDR1 as MNHNY and CDR2 as SVGAGI (reference sequence). The CDR3 is 14 amino acids. The V end lost 5 bases, the J end lost 0 bases, and 10 bases lay between the germline ends. CDR3 in DNA: TGTGCCAGCAGTCCAGGCGATATGAACACTGAAGCTTTCTTT. Translating gives CASSPGDMNTEAFF.

The chain employs TRBV29-1 and TRBJ1-3, with D possibly TRBD1 on 6 matching bases. Looked up from germline, CDR1 is SQVTM and CDR2 is ANQGSEA. The V end was cut by 6 bases, the J end by 0 bases, with 15 bases between. The CDR3 runs 15 residues. The CDR3 sequence: CSVTTGTYSGNTIYF. The CDR3 DNA reads TGCAGCGTGACGACAGGAACCTACTCTGGAAACACCATATATTTT.

The gene calls are TRBV4-3 and TRBJ2-3; D uncertain. The CDR3 length is 16 residues. V was shortened by 1 base and J by 1 base, with 12 bases between the two germline ends. The germline gives CDR1 LGHNA, CDR2 YSLEER. The CDR3 DNA is TGCGCCAGCAGCCAAGCTTCGTCCCGGGGCACAGATACGCAGTATTTT. This sequence encodes CASSQASSRGTDTQYF.

The genes are TRBV28 and TRBJ1-1; maybe TRBD1 (6 bases). V dropped 2 bases and J dropped 8 bases, with 9 bases sitting between them. CDR3 length: 12 residues. Germline V CDR1 and CDR2: MDHEN, SYDVKM. In DNA form, the CDR3 reads TGTGCCAGCAGTTTACTCGACAGGGAAGCTTTCTTT. It is translated as CASSLLDREAFF.

The rearrangement uses TRBV3-1 (or the pseudogene TRBV3-2) and TRBJ2-5; the D gene is possibly TRBD1 (5 bases). This CDR3 comprises 14 residues. CDR1 is LGHDT, CDR2 YNNKEL, per germline (reference sequence). The ends were cut back, 3 bases at V and 9 bases at J, with 17 bases in the middle. The CDR3 bases are TGTGCCAGCAGCCAGGTGGGGCAAAATAGGCCCCAGTACTTC. Its protein product is CASSQVGQNRPQYF.

The V gene is TRBV4-3, the J gene TRBJ2-5, with a weak D call TRBD2 (6 bases). The CDR3 extends over 17 amino acids. Trimming left V 1 base short and J 0 bases short, with 15 bases between. CDR1 is LGHNA and CDR2 is YSLEER in the germline V gene. The DNA for the CDR3 is TGCGCCAGCAGCCAAGGAGTTGGCGGGGCTTACCAAGAGACCCAGTACTTC. Its protein is CASSQGVGGAYQETQYF.

The V gene is TRBV7-3, the J gene TRBJ2-7; 9 positions match TRBD1. The germline CDR1 and CDR2 sequences are SGHTA and FQGTGA. The V gene end was trimmed by 2 bases and the J gene end by 3 bases; junction bases not matched to a gene: 5. The CDR3 extends over 15 amino acids. CDR3 nucleotide sequence: TGTGCCAGCAGCTTAGGACAGGGGACCGACTACGAGCAGTACTTC. It yields the protein CASSLGQGTDYEQYF.

This sequence joins TRBV7-2 and TRBJ1-2; 7 bases are shared with TRBD1. The length of the CDR3 is 15 residues. The ends lost 1 base at V and 4 bases at J; junction bases unmatched: 6. Germline CDR1 SGHTA, CDR2 FQGNSA. This CDR3 is CASSLETGLGYGYTF. In DNA form, the CDR3 reads TGTGCCAGCAGCTTAGAGACAGGGTTGGGCTATGGCTACACCTTC.

The chain combines TRBV25-1 with TRBJ2-2, with D hard to call. Germline assignment: CDR1 MGHDK and CDR2 SYGVNS. This CDR3 has 13 amino acids. Trimming left V 1 base short and J 6 bases short, with 6 bases between. CDR3 protein: CASSELVPGELFF. In DNA, the CDR3 is TGTGCCAGCAGTGAATTGGTACCCGGGGAGCTGTTTTTT.

This chain connects TRBV5-1 to TRBJ2-7; tentatively, D is TRBD1 (6 bases). Germline V lookup: CDR1 SGHRS, CDR2 YFSETQ. CDR3 length: 14 residues. V lost 6 bases, J lost 4 bases, and 17 bases lay in between. The CDR3 is CASKTGTPDYEQYF. In DNA, the CDR3 is TGCGCCAGCAAAACCGGGACACCCGATTACGAGCAGTACTTC.

As to this clone: The junction differs from germline at one of its ends, possibly a read error. V and J are TRBV7-7 and TRBJ1-5, with 8 bases identical to TRBD1. CDR3 length: 15 residues. The germline V gene encodes CDR1 SSHAT and CDR2 FNYEAQ (reference sequence). CDR3 DNA: TGTGCTAGCAGATTAAATGGGACAGGAGATCAGCCCCAGCATTTT. This encodes CASRLNGTGDQPQHF.

The rearrangement links TRBV5-5 to TRBJ2-1; tentative D call: TRBD2 (5 bases). This CDR3 comprises 18 residues. Germline CDR1 SGHKS, CDR2 YYEKEE (reference sequence). V dropped 0 bases and J dropped 0 bases, with 16 bases sitting between them. This chain's CDR3 is CASSLEVRRALSYNEQFF. The CDR3 DNA is TGTGCCAGCAGCTTGGAGGTTAGGCGGGCTCTCTCCTACAATGAGCAGTTCTTC.

V is TRBV6-5 and J is TRBJ2-7, with TRBD1 matching over 8 bases. The V and J ends lost 4 bases and 3 bases, in that order; junction bases with no gene match: 5. The CDR3 extends over 14 amino acids. Germline loops: CDR1 MNHEY, CDR2 SVGAGI. The CDR3 reads CASSSPGQDYEQYF. The DNA of the CDR3 is TGTGCCAGCAGTTCCCCGGGACAGGACTACGAGCAGTACTTC.

The chain uses TRBV12-5 and TRBJ2-7; 9 bases are shared with TRBD1. V lost 2 bases and J lost 0; bases outside the gene matches: 5. The CDR3 spans 16 residues. The germline gives CDR1 LGHNT, CDR2 FRNRAP. The CDR3 bases are TGTGCTAGTGGTTTGCCAAGGGACAGGGTCTCCTACGAGCAGTACTTC. This translates into CASGLPRDRVSYEQYF.

The rearrangement links TRBV27 to TRBJ1-1, with D hard to call. CDR3 length: 12 residues. CDR1 and CDR2 (germline): MNHEY, SMNVEV (reference sequence). Between the trimmed V and J ends, which lost 3 bases and 1 base, there was a span of 3 bases. CDR3 sequence: CASSFRNTEAFF. In DNA form, the CDR3 reads TGTGCCAGCAGTTTCCGGAACACTGAAGCTTTCTTT.